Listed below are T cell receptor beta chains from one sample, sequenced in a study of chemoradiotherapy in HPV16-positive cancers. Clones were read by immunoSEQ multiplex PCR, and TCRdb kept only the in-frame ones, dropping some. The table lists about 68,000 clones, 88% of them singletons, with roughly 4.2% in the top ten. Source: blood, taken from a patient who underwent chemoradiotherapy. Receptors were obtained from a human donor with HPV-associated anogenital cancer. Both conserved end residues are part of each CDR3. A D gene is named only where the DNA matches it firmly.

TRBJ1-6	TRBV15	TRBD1	CATSSYAATGAKNSPLHF	TGTGCCACCAGCAGTTACGCAGCGACAGGGGCGAAGAATTCACCCCTCCACTTT
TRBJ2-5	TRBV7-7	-	CASSLAIRGTEETQYF	TGTGCTAGCAGCTTAGCGATCAGAGGAACGGAAGAGACCCAGTACTTC
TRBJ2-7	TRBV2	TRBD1	CASSHRGSYEQYF	TGTGCCAGCAGCCACAGGGGGTCCTACGAGCAGTACTTC
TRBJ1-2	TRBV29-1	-	CSVEGGFYGYTF	TGCAGCGTTGAAGGGGGATTCTATGGCTACACCTTC
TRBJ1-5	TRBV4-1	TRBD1	CASSQVVGTGTNQPQHF	TGCGCCAGCAGCCAAGTTGTCGGGACAGGGACCAATCAGCCCCAGCATTTT
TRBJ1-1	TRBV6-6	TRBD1	CASRPTGEDTEAFF	TGTGCCAGCCGTCCGACAGGGGAGGACACTGAAGCTTTCTTT
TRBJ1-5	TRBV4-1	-	CASSQGTADSNQPQHF	TGCGCCAGCAGCCAAGGTACCGCGGATAGCAATCAGCCCCAGCATTTT
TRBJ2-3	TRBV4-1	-	CASSQEGISTDTQYF	TGCGCCAGCAGCCAAGAAGGGATTAGCACAGATACGCAGTATTTT
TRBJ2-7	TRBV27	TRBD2	CASSLLGTSGGDEQYF	TGTGCCAGCAGTTTACTCGGGACTAGCGGGGGGGACGAGCAGTACTTC
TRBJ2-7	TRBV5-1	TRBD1	CASSPTGGITYEQYF	TGCGCCAGCAGCCCGACAGGGGGCATAACCTACGAGCAGTACTTC
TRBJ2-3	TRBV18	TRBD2	CASSRTSFGDTQYF	TGTGCCAGCTCACGGACTAGCTTTGGAGATACGCAGTATTTT
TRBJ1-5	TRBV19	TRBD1	CASSIESRGPGQPQHF	TGTGCCAGTAGTATAGAATCCAGGGGGCCAGGTCAGCCCCAGCATTTT
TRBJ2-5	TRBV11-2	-	CASRPGTVEETQYF	TGTGCCAGCAGACCCGGGACGGTGGAAGAGACCCAGTACTTC
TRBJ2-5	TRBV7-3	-	CASSPGVGPPVTQYF	TGTGCCAGCAGCCCCGGGGTGGGACCTCCAGTGACCCAGTACTTC
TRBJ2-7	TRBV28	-	CASSGTLSYEQYF	TGTGCCAGCTCTGGGACTCTCTCTTACGAGCAGTACTTC
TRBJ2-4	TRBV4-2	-	CASSQDNYLAKNIQYF	TGTGCCAGCAGCCAAGACAACTATCTAGCCAAAAACATTCAGTACTTC
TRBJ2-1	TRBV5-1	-	CASSGPRDEQYNEQFF	TGCGCCAGCAGCGGGCCCCGGGACGAGCAGTACAATGAGCAGTTCTTC
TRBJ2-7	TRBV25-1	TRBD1	CASRDRGFVGQYF	TGTGCCAGTAGGGACAGGGGCTTTGTGGGGCAGTACTTC